This T cell receptor (beta chain) is from a study of cytomegalovirus exposure and HLA in healthy donors. Trimming cost V 4 bases and J 5 bases; bases outside gene matches: 5. Germline loops: CDR1 SGHRS, CDR2 YFSETQ. This CDR3 spans 15 amino acids. A few counts support this clone. The antigen is undetermined. General study points: In an earlier analysis, about 87% or about 30%: the productive usage of most TCR beta V segments. HLA alleles showed associations with about 15,000 TCR beta sequences in a later analysis, at a 0.05 false discovery rate. Later analysis suggested most CMV-associated TCR beta chains were HLA-restricted. There were some public TCRs occurring in many donors, but most TCR sequences were rare.

The PCR made use of 60 Vbeta and 13 Jbeta primers. The method was immunoSEQ multiplex PCR; TCRdb's version includes in-frame clones alone and lacks a portion of them. Among about 110,000 clones, approximately 82% were seen once, and the ten largest hold roughly 2.5%. The J gene is TRBJ2-3, the V gene TRBV5-1, with 12 nucleotides matching TRBD2. The sample taken for sequencing was PBMCs. This sequence was found in a man between 35 and 55 years old in good health and CMV-seronegative. The CDR3 nucleotides are TGCGCCAGCAGCCTAAAGACTAGCGGGGGAGATACGCAGTATTTT. Protein product: CASSLKTSGGDTQYF.